These 32 T cell receptor beta chains share one sample of origin, sequenced in a study of graft-versus-host responses after intestinal transplantation. The assay was immunoSEQ multiplex PCR, and TCRdb's table has in-frame clones only and misses some. Of 96,000 or so clones listed, 90% to 95% are singletons. Their antigens are not known. The sequencing used unstimulated CD4+ T cells sorted from spleen or lymph node cells, collected before intestinal transplant. The receptors derive from a human donor who received an intestinal transplant.

The chain links TRBV28 to TRBJ2-7; perhaps TRBD1 as D (5 bases). V lost 7 bases to trimming and J lost 2 bases, with 12 bases between them. The CDR3 consists of 13 residues. Germline V lookup: CDR1 MDHEN, CDR2 SYDVKM. The CDR3 DNA reads as TGTGCCAGCACTGGCAGGGTGGCCTACGAGCAGTACTTC. It specifies CASTGRVAYEQYF.

The V gene is TRBV5-1, the J gene TRBJ1-2, with 7 bases that match TRBD1. V trimming: 4 bases; J trimming: 4 bases; junction bases outside the gene matches: 7. CDR1 is SGHRS, CDR2 YFSETQ, per germline. This CDR3 contains 14 residues. The CDR3 sequence is CASSPRDSGYGYTF. The DNA for the CDR3 is TGCGCCAGCAGCCCCAGGGACAGCGGCTATGGCTACACCTTC.

The chain carries TRBV15 and TRBJ1-5, with 11 bases fitting TRBD1. Per germline, CDR1 LNHNV and CDR2 YYDKDF (reference sequence). The CDR3 consists of 17 residues. The V and J ends lost 0 bases and 5 bases, in that order; junction bases with no gene match: 6. CDR3 in amino acids: CATSRDTPGQGDQPQHF. Here the CDR3 DNA reads TGTGCCACCAGCAGAGATACCCCGGGACAGGGGGATCAGCCCCAGCATTTT.

This chain joins TRBV18 and TRBJ2-7; 7 nucleotides align to TRBD2. CDR3 length: 16 amino acids. Trimming at V came to 3 bases and at J to 0 bases, leaving 8 bases not matched to a gene. Germline loops: CDR1 KGHSH, CDR2 LQKENI. The chain's CDR3 is CASSPIIGGSSYEQYF. The CDR3 DNA sequence: TGTGCCAGCTCACCCATCATAGGCGGGAGCTCCTACGAGCAGTACTTC.

CDR3 sequence (DNA): TGTGCCAGCAGCCTGCGGACTAGCGGAGTGGGAGATACGCAGTATTTT. Translation gives CASSLRTSGVGDTQYF. The chain combines TRBV7-9 with TRBJ2-3, with 10 bases identical to TRBD2. Germline V gene lookup returns CDR1 SEHNR and CDR2 FQNEAQ (reference sequence). Trimming at V came to 5 bases and at J to 5 bases, leaving 10 bases not matched to a gene. This CDR3 is built from 16 residues.

The chain is built from TRBV7-8 and TRBJ2-3; D gene unclear. Trimming took 7 bases from V and 4 from J, leaving 6 bases between them. The germline gives CDR1 SGHVS, CDR2 FQNEAQ. The CDR3 is 11 amino acids. The DNA of the CDR3 is TGTGCCAGCACCCTCGCAGATACGCAGTATTTT. Its translation: CASTLADTQYF.

V is TRBV4-1 and J is TRBJ2-5, with 9 bases identical to TRBD2. The J segment lost 2 bases and the V segment lost 1 base, leaving 8 bases of the junction unmatched. Per germline, CDR1 MGHRA and CDR2 YSYEKL. The CDR3 spans 17 residues. The CDR3 loop reads CASSQAFAGGYQETQYF. The CDR3 DNA follows: TGCGCCAGCAGCCAAGCCTTCGCGGGGGGGTATCAAGAGACCCAGTACTTC.

The chain carries TRBV10-1 and TRBJ2-3, with 7 bases identical to TRBD2. This CDR3 spans 16 amino acids. The germline V gene has CDR1 WNHNN and CDR2 SYGVQD (reference sequence). Trimming took 3 bases from V and 2 from J; bases not matched to a gene: 8. The CDR3 sequence is CASSESPSGHTDTQYF. The DNA of the CDR3 is TGCGCCAGCAGTGAATCTCCTAGCGGACACACAGATACGCAGTATTTT.

The CDR3, as DNA: TGTGCCAGCAGCTTGGTCACAGGGCGTCGAGAAAAACTGTTTTTT. Translated: CASSLVTGRREKLFF. The V call is TRBV5-6, the J call TRBJ1-4; a weak D match, TRBD1 (6 bases). Trimming pared 0 bases from V and 8 bases from J, leaving 14 bases between. Germline V gives CDR1 SGHDT, CDR2 YYEEEE. The CDR3 has 15 amino acids.

The CDR3 DNA reads TGTGCCTGGAGCTCGGCCAACGTCCTGACTTTC. This sequence encodes CAWSSANVLTF. The chain is built from TRBV30 and TRBJ2-6; D unclear. Germline V gives CDR1 GTSNPN, CDR2 SVGIG (reference sequence). Trimming shortened V by 3 bases and J by 6 bases, and 3 bases separated the two germline ends. The CDR3 covers 11 residues.

In its sample, this clone was seen once. J is TRBJ2-5 and V is TRBV6-5, with 8 positions matching TRBD1. Germline values: CDR1 MNHEY, CDR2 SVGAGI. The CDR3 runs to 15 residues. The trim removed 7 bases at V and 3 bases at J, leaving 10 bases unmatched. The CDR3 bases are TGTGCCAGCAAAAATCCCGGGACAGGAAAAGAGACCCAGTACTTC. Its translation: CASKNPGTGKETQYF.

The chain couples TRBV7-2 to TRBJ2-5; TRBD1 is a possible D gene (5 bases). The V end lost 0 bases, the J end lost 2 bases, and 10 bases lay between the germline ends. This CDR3 is built from 15 residues. The germline V gene encodes CDR1 SGHTA and CDR2 FQGNSA. CDR3 sequence reads: CASSLAWQGQETQYF. CDR3 coding DNA: TGTGCCAGCAGCTTAGCCTGGCAGGGACAAGAGACCCAGTACTTC.

The chain carries TRBV4-1 and TRBJ1-1; 8 positions match TRBD1. The V and J ends lost 3 bases and 1 base, in that order; junction bases with no gene match: 1. CDR1 and CDR2 from the germline V gene are MGHRA and YSYEKL. CDR3 length: 14 amino acids. The CDR3 protein is CASSQDRANTEAFF. CDR3 DNA sequence: TGCGCCAGCAGCCAGGACAGGGCGAACACTGAAGCTTTCTTT.

This chain joins TRBV28 and TRBJ1-2; 8 bases are shared with TRBD1. The CDR3 runs to 13 residues. Germline V gives CDR1 MDHEN, CDR2 SYDVKM. The junction had 0 bases not matched to a gene; V was cut back by 3 bases and J by 3 bases. CDR3 region: CASSLDRDYGYTF. The CDR3 coding sequence is TGTGCCAGCAGTTTGGACAGGGACTATGGCTACACCTTC.

This clone was counted once. Here the CDR3 reads CASSLLAGGHDEQFF. DNA of the CDR3: TGTGCCAGCAGCCTCCTAGCGGGAGGCCACGATGAGCAGTTCTTC. The chain links TRBV7-6 to TRBJ2-1, with 11 nucleotides matching TRBD2. Germline values: CDR1 SGHVS, CDR2 FNYEAQ. The CDR3 contains 15 residues. Germline trimming cut 5 bases from V and 8 bases from J; bases unmatched to any gene: 8.

This clone was seen just once. V is TRBV6-5 and J is TRBJ2-7; TRBD1 aligns across 7 bases. The CDR3 runs to 14 residues. The germline V gene has CDR1 MNHEY and CDR2 SVGAGI. V was pared by 1 base and J by 1 base, with 1 base of the junction left unmatched. The CDR3 sequence is CASSYLQGSYEQYF. The DNA for the CDR3 is TGTGCCAGCAGTTACTTACAGGGGTCCTACGAGCAGTACTTC.

V and J are TRBV29-1 and TRBJ2-1; no clear D. Germline V gene sequence: CDR1 SQVTM, CDR2 ANQGSEA. CDR3 size: 17 residues. Trimming removed 3 bases at V and 0 bases at J, with 18 bases between. For the CDR3, the DNA is TGCAGCGTTGAGAGCCTCCTCGATCCGAGCTCCTACAATGAGCAGTTCTTC. Protein: CSVESLLDPSSYNEQFF.

The chain joins TRBV10-3 to TRBJ2-3, with D maybe TRBD2 (5 bases). Germline V lookup: CDR1 ENHRY, CDR2 SYGVKD. Trimming cost V 0 bases and J 11 bases, with 12 bases left between them. The CDR3 covers 13 residues. The CDR3 is CAISESSSGKQYF. For the CDR3, the DNA is TGTGCCATCAGTGAGTCTTCTTCGGGGAAGCAGTATTTT.

J is TRBJ1-4 and V is TRBV30; no clear D gene. Germline assignment: CDR1 GTSNPN and CDR2 SVGIG (reference sequence). The CDR3 extends over 16 amino acids. V lost 3 bases and J 0 bases, leaving 14 bases between the germline ends. The CDR3 DNA sequence: TGTGCCTGGAGCTCTGAGGTCTTTGCAACTAATGAAAAACTGTTTTTT. It yields the protein CAWSSEVFATNEKLFF.

J is TRBJ1-5 and V is TRBV4-3; D ambiguous. Germline V gene lookup returns CDR1 LGHNA and CDR2 YSLEER. V lost 0 bases to trimming and J lost 3 bases, with 6 bases between them. The CDR3 consists of 14 residues. CDR3: CASSQDRHNQPQHF. The CDR3 nucleotides are TGCGCCAGCAGCCAAGACAGGCACAATCAGCCCCAGCATTTT.

J is TRBJ2-5 and V is TRBV5-1, with 13 bases that match TRBD2. Losses at the gene ends were 0 bases for V and 3 bases for J; bases not matched to a gene: 2. The germline V gene encodes CDR1 SGHRS and CDR2 YFSETQ. This CDR3 has 16 amino acids. CDR3 residues: CASSLGTSGGKETQYF. The DNA for the CDR3 is TGCGCCAGCAGCTTGGGGACTAGCGGGGGAAAAGAGACCCAGTACTTC.

CDR3 loop: CASGTSREYEQYF. CDR3 in DNA: TGTGCCAGCGGGACTAGCCGGGAGTACGAGCAGTACTTC. This chain uses TRBV6-1 with TRBJ2-7; 9 bases fit TRBD2. J lost 4 bases, V lost 8 bases, and 6 bases had no gene match. Germline lookup yields CDR1 MNHNS and CDR2 SASEGT. This CDR3 is 13 amino acids long.

Points on this clone: At one end the junction does not follow the germline gene, possibly because of a read error. This rearrangement joins TRBV20-1 to TRBJ2-7, with 8 bases lining up with TRBD1. The CDR3 totals 9 residues. Germline CDR1 and CDR2: DFQATT and SNEGSKA (reference sequence). The CDR3 DNA follows: TGCAGTGCCAGAACAGGGGGGAGCTTC. Its translation: CSARTGGSF.

This CDR3 is CSVARRLADYNEQFF. In nucleotides, the CDR3 is TGCAGCGTCGCTAGGCGTCTAGCCGATTACAATGAGCAGTTCTTC. This rearrangement joins TRBV29-1 to TRBJ2-1, with D tentatively TRBD2 (5 bases). This CDR3 has 15 residues. V lost 6 bases to trimming and J lost 4 bases, with 19 bases between them. Per germline, CDR1 SQVTM and CDR2 ANQGSEA.

V is TRBV7-3 and J is TRBJ2-1, with 13 bases lining up with TRBD2. The CDR3 covers 16 residues. V dropped 5 bases and J dropped 5; count of bases not matched to a gene: 6. Germline CDR1 SGHTA, CDR2 FQGTGA. Written as DNA, the CDR3 is TGTGCCAGCAGCCCCCCGGGACTAGCGGGGAACAATGAGCAGTTCTTC. Its translation: CASSPPGLAGNNEQFF.

J is TRBJ2-5 and V is TRBV4-1, with TRBD2 matching 11 bases. After removal of 6 bases from V and 5 bases from J, the junction contained 8 bases not matched to a gene. In germline, CDR1 is MGHRA, CDR2 YSYEKL. The CDR3 length is 15 residues. The CDR3 is CASRSTSGTWETQYF. In DNA, the CDR3 is TGCGCCAGCAGGTCGACTAGCGGGACCTGGGAGACCCAGTACTTC.

This clone has a single count. The V gene is TRBV19, the J gene TRBJ2-5; 7 positions agree with TRBD1. This CDR3 region has 16 residues. Germline V lookup: CDR1 LNHDA, CDR2 SQIVND (reference sequence). J was trimmed by 5 bases and V by 3 bases; bases with no gene match: 12. The CDR3 loop reads CASSIPGQARGETQYF. DNA for the CDR3: TGTGCCAGTAGTATCCCCGGACAGGCCCGTGGGGAGACCCAGTACTTC.

V is TRBV6-5 and J is TRBJ2-7, with 8 bases matching TRBD1. V lost 6 bases, J lost 5 bases, and 6 bases stayed unmatched. The germline V gene encodes CDR1 MNHEY and CDR2 SVGAGI. The CDR3 has 13 amino acids. CDR3 bases: TGTGCCAGCAGAGGACAGGGTCGGGACGAGCAGTACTTC. Protein: CASRGQGRDEQYF.

The chain combines TRBV5-1 with TRBJ2-5; D might be TRBD2 (6 bases). The J call could be wrong; TRBJ2-7 is a better fit for the DNA end. Germline CDR1 and CDR2: SGHRS and YFSETQ. The CDR3 has 17 residues. The CDR3 DNA follows: TGCGCCAGCAGCTTGGCCGGTTCGGCGGGATCTATCTACGAGCAGTACTTC. Its translation is CASSLAGSAGSIYEQYF.

The CDR3 protein is CSVDLAGAPDEQYF. The CDR3 DNA reads TGCAGCGTTGATCTAGCGGGAGCGCCGGACGAGCAGTACTTC. The chain is built from TRBV29-1 and TRBJ2-7; 10 nucleotides line up with TRBD2. The CDR3 runs 14 residues. Germline V CDR1 and CDR2: SQVTM, ANQGSEA. J lost 5 bases, V lost 3 bases, and 7 bases had no gene match.

The chain links TRBV5-6 to TRBJ2-7; D is unclear. Looked up from germline, CDR1 is SGHDT and CDR2 is YYEEEE. Trimming left V 1 base short and J 2 bases short, with 7 bases between. The CDR3 covers 13 residues. DNA for the CDR3: TGTGCCAGCAGCTTGCCAGTCACCTACGAGCAGTACTTC. It is translated as CASSLPVTYEQYF.

V and J are TRBV5-1 and TRBJ2-7; 9 bases match TRBD2. This CDR3 is 13 amino acids long. Trimming took 3 bases from V and 2 from J; bases not matched to a gene: 0. The germline V gene encodes CDR1 SGHRS and CDR2 YFSETQ. The CDR3 loop is CASSWTSAYEQYF. For the CDR3, the DNA is TGCGCCAGCAGCTGGACTAGCGCCTACGAGCAGTACTTC.